This record covers a single TCR beta chain. This table comes from immunoSEQ multiplex PCR, and its TCRdb copy is limited to in-frame clones, with some not included. The table shows about 51,000 clones, with roughly 90% occurring only once. This sample was included in a study of control samples from healthy donors and cancer patients. V was pared by 0 bases and J by 0 bases, with 26 bases between. Looked up from germline, CDR1 is LGHNA and CDR2 is YNFKEQ. The CDR3 sequence is 21 residues long. The sequence derives from a man aged 45-65 years with head and neck cancer. This rearrangement joins TRBV4-2 to TRBJ1-1; no definite D call. What was sequenced was PBMCs. CDR3 coding DNA: TGTGCCAGCAGCCAAGATTTAACGGTCGCAGTCCGCAACCTCATGAACACTGAAGCTTTCTTT. It codes for CASSQDLTVAVRNLMNTEAFF.